This T cell receptor (beta chain) came from a study of blood T cell repertoires in COVID-19 (TCRdb year 2020). Regarding the complete study: Samples from collaborators originated in the United States, Italy and Spain and spanned both the acute and convalescent phases of COVID-19. The prospective study material was composed of cDNA or gDNA derived from T cells, B-cell-depleted T cells, or PBMCs. Deeply sampled blood TCRbeta repertoires from subjects exposed to, actively infected with, or recovered from COVID-19 were included in the dataset. The repertoires were released in a freely available public database meant as a resource for research on the immune response to SARS-CoV-2. Samples came from the ongoing ImmuneRACE study (first 160 participants) plus 1,254 subjects from 6 global collaborators. The sample metadata nearly always contained a de-identified subject ID, COVID-19 status, age in years and sex. HLA class I and class II types, where available, came from metadata supplied by the sample provider rather than from assay-based typing. The research as a whole found: Clinical and demographic metadata were provided uncurated, with the amount varying by source and participant.

As to this clone: Its antigen has not been determined. There are no base qualities to consult, and no much larger clone falls within one base.

In the prospective study, participants were roughly 18 to 100 years old, resided in about two dozen geographic areas of the United States, and were enrolled through a virtual design. In the prospective study, participants were assigned to cohorts based on the clinical history participants reported in a screening survey and a study questionnaire. Exposed participants had been in contact, within 2 weeks of entering the study, with a person who had a PCR-confirmed or clinician-diagnosed case of COVID-19. Mobile phlebotomists in the prospective study collected whole blood, serum and a nasopharyngeal or oropharyngeal swab from every participant. Over an approximately 2-month period, participants in the prospective study had the option of providing additional blood draws and questionnaires. Before DNA extraction, blood samples from the prospective study were shipped at room temperature or frozen. The immunoSEQ Assay, a bias-controlled multiplex PCR, was used to amplify TCRbeta CDR3 regions from genomic DNA. The authors' analysis ran thus. The number of nucleated cells in each sample was estimated from the amplification of reference gene primers within the assay. To quantify the absolute abundance of each unique TCRbeta CDR3 rearrangement, sequence reads were collapsed and filtered. For each sample, productive Simpson clonality was calculated by taking the square root of Simpson's diversity index across productive rearrangements. This is the immuneACCESS table as TCRdb keeps it, with only in-frame sequences that have V and J called. A part of the clones is gone; compared with another copy, unresolved V genes explain less than half, and the rest is unexplained. V, J and clone size are those of that table, while D and trimming were read from the DNA. Across this sample there are approximately 200,000 clones, with about 87% seen only once. The leading ten clones occupy more than 3% of the sample.

The receptor was derived from a woman between 25 and 40 years old who had been exposed to COVID-19. The sequencing sample was made of PBMCs or T cells enriched from blood (not recorded which).

The CDR3 region has the sequence CASSQEGLADSYEQYF. The nucleotide sequence is TGTGCCAGCAGCCAAGAGGGACTAGCGGATTCCTACGAGCAGTACTTC. The rearrangement combines TRBV4-2 with TRBJ2-7, and TRBD2 matches 11 of the central bases. CDR1 and CDR2 were assigned from the germline V gene as LGHNA and YNFKEQ. Its CDR3 holds 16 amino acids, cysteine through phenylalanine. Here the CDR3 DNA is all that survives: 48 bases in frame from base 1. The junction shows trimming of 0 bases on V and 1 base on J, and the gene matches do not reach 2 bases of it.